Listed here is a single T cell receptor (beta chain). These data originate in a study of blood T cell repertoires in COVID-19. At the level of the study: Researchers got acute and convalescent COVID-19 samples from the United States, Italy and Spain. T cells, B-cell-depleted T cells, or PBMCs supplied cDNA or gDNA.

The CDR3 contains 15 residues. Germline lookup yields CDR1 MNHEY and CDR2 SVGAGI. V was clipped by 6 bases and J by 4 bases, with 15 bases between them. Methods used by the authors: For nucleated cells, counts were estimated from reference gene primer amplification. Profiling relied on immunoSEQ multiplex PCR, and the TCRdb table lists in-frame clones only, not all of them. V and J calls and clone size follow that table, whereas D and trimming were derived from the DNA. The top ten hold over 30% of the sample, which has 100,000 or so clones, roughly 85% seen once. What was sequenced was peripheral blood. The sequence was obtained from a man in his sixties or seventies with active or convalescent COVID-19. V and J are TRBV6-5 and TRBJ2-2, with D perhaps matching TRBD1 (5 bases). The CDR3 DNA is TGTGCCAGCAGAGCGACAGCATCGGGCACCGGGGAGCTGTTTTTT. This sequence encodes CASRATASGTGELFF.